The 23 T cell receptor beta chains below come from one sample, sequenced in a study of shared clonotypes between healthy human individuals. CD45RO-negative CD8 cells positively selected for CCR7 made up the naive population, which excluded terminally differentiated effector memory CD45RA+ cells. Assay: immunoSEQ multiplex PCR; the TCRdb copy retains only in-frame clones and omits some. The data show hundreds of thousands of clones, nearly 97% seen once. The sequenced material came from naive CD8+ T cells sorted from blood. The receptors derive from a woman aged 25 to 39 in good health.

The CDR3: CASSLGQSTDTQYF. CDR3 coding DNA: TGTGCCAGCAGCTTAGGACAGAGCACAGATACGCAGTATTTT. J is TRBJ2-3 and V is TRBV5-4; possibly TRBD1 for D (6 bases). CDR1 SGHNT and CDR2 YYREEE come from the germline V gene (reference sequence). The V and J ends lost 2 bases and 0 bases respectively, with 7 bases between them. This CDR3 is built from 14 residues. Supplemented by reference TRBV5-4 and TRBJ2-3, the full variable domain reads ETGVTQSPTHLIKTRGQQVTLRCSSQSGHNTVSWYQQALGQGPQFIFQYYREEENGRGNFPPRFSGLQFPNYSSELNVNALELDDSALYLCASSLGQSTDTQYFGPGTRLTVL.

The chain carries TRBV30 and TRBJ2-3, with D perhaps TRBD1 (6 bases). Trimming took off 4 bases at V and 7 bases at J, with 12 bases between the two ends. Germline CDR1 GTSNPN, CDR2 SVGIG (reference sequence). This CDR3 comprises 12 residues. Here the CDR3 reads CAWIGTPNTQYF. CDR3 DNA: TGTGCCTGGATAGGGACACCCAATACGCAGTATTTT.

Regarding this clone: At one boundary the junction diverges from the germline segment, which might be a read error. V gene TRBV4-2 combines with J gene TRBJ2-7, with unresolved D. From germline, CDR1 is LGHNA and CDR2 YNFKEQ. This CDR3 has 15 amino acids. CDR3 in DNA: TGTGCCAGCAGCCAAGACAAGGGATTCATCTACGGGCAGTACTTC. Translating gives CASSQDKGFIYGQYF.

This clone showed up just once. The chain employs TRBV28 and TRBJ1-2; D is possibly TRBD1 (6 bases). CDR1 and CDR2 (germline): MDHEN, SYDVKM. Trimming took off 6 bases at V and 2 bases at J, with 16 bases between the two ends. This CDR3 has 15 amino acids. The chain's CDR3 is CASRPQGLVNYGYTF. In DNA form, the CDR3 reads TGTGCCAGCAGGCCCCAGGGGCTCGTGAACTATGGCTACACCTTC.

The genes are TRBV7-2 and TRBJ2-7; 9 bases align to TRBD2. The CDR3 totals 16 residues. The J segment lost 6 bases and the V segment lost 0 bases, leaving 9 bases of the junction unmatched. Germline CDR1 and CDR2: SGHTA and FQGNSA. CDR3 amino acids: CASSLALAGGPPEQYF. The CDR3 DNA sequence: TGTGCCAGCAGCTTAGCGCTGGCGGGAGGGCCTCCCGAGCAGTACTTC. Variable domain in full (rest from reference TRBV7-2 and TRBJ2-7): GAGVSQSPSNKVTEKGKDVELRCDPISGHTALYWYRQSLGQGLEFLIYFQGNSAPDKSGLPSDRFSAERTGGSVSTLTIQRTQQEDSAVYLCASSLALAGGPPEQYFGPGTRLTVT.

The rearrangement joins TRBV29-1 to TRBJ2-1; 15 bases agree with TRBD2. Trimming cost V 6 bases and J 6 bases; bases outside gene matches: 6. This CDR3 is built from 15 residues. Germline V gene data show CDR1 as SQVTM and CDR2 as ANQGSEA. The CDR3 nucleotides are TGCAGCGTCCTTGGACTAGCGGGAGGGTGCAATGAGCAGTTCTTC. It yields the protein CSVLGLAGGCNEQFF.

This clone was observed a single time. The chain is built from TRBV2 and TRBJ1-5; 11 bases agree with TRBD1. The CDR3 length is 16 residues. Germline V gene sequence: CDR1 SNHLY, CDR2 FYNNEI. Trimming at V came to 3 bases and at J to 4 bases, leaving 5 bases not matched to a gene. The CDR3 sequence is CASSEPGQGANQPQHF. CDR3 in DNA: TGTGCCAGCAGTGAGCCCGGACAGGGGGCAAATCAGCCCCAGCATTTT.

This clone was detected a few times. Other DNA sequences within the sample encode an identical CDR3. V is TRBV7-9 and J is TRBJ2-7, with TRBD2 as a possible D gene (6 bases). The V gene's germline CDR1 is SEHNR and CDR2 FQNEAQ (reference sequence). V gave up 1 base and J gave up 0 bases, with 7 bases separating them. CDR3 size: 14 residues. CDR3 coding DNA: TGTGCCAGCAGCTTAGTGGGAGGCTCCTACGAGCAGTACTTC. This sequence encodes CASSLVGGSYEQYF.

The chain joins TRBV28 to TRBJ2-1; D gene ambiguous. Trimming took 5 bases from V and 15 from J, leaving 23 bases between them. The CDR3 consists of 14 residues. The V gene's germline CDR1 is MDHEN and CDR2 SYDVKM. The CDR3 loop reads CASSPTGVQVRLFF. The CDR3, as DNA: TGTGCCAGCAGTCCGACCGGCGTCCAAGTTCGTCTGTTCTTC.

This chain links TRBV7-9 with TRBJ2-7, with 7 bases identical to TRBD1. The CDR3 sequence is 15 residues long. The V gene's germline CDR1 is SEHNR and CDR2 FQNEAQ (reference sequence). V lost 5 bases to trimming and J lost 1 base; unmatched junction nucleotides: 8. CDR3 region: CASSLVGTESYEQYF. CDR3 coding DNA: TGTGCCAGCAGCCTTGTCGGGACAGAGTCCTACGAGCAGTACTTC.

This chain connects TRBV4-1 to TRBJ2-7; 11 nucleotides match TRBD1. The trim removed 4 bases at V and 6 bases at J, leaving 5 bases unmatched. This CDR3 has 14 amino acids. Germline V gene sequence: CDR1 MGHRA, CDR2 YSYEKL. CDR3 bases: TGCGCCAGCAGCCCACGGACAGGGGGCGGCGAGCAGTACTTC. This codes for CASSPRTGGGEQYF.

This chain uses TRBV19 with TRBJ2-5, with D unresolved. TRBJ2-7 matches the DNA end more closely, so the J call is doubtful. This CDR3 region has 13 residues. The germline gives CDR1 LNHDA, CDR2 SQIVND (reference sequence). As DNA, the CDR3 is TGTGCCAGCCTCCCTCCGGGCAGCTACGAGCAGTACTTC. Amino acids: CASLPPGSYEQYF.

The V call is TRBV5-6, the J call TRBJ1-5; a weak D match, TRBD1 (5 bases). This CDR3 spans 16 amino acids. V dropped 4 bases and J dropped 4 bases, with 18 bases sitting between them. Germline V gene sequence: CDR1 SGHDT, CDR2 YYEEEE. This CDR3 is CASSAYPGSTNQPQHF. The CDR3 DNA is TGTGCCAGCAGCGCATACCCAGGGTCCACTAATCAGCCCCAGCATTTT. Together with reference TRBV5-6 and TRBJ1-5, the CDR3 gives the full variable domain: DAGVTQSPTHLIKTRGQQVTLRCSPKSGHDTVSWYQQALGQGPQFIFQYYEEEERQRGNFPDRFSGHQFPNYSSELNVNALLLGDSALYLCASSAYPGSTNQPQHFGDGTRLSIL.

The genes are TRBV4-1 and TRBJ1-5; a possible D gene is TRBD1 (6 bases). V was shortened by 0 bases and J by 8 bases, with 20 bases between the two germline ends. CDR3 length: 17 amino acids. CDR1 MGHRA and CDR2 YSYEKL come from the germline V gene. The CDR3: CASSQEGGEQGWEPQHF. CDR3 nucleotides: TGCGCCAGCAGCCAAGAGGGCGGGGAGCAGGGGTGGGAGCCCCAGCATTTT.

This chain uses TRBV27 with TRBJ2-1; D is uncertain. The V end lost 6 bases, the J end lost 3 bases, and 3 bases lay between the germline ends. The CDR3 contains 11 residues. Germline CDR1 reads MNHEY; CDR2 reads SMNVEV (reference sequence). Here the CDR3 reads CASRHYNEQFF. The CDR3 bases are TGTGCCAGCAGACACTACAATGAGCAGTTCTTC.

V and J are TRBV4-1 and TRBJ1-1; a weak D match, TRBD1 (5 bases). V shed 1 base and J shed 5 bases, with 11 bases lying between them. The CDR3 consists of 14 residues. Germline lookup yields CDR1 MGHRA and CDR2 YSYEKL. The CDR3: CASSQGAGPTEAFF. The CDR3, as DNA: TGCGCCAGCAGCCAAGGTGCAGGGCCAACTGAAGCTTTCTTT.

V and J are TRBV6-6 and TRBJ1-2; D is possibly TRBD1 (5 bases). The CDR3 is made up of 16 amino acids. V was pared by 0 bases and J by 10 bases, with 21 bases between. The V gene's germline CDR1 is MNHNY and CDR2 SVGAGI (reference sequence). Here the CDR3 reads CASSYSSLGGPPFYTF. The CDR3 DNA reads TGTGCCAGCAGTTACTCCAGCTTGGGGGGTCCACCGTTCTACACCTTC.

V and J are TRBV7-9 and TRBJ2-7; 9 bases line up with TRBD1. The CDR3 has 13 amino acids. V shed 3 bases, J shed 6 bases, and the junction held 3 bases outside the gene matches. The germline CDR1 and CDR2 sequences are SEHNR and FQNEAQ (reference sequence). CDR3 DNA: TGTGCCAGCAGCTTGGGGACAGGGTTCGAGCAGTACTTC. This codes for CASSLGTGFEQYF. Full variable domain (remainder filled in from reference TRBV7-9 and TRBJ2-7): DTGVSQNPRHKITKRGQNVTFRCDPISEHNRLYWYRQTLGQGPEFLTYFQNEAQLEKSRLLSDRFSAERPKGSFSTLEIQRTEQGDSAMYLCASSLGTGFEQYFGPGTRLTVT.

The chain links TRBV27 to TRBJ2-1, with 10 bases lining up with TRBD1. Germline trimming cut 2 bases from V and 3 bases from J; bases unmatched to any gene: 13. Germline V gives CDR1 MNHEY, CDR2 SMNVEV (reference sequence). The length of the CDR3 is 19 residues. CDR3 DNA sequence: TGTGCCAGCAGTTTAGGGCCCGGGCGGGACAGGGGATTCTACAATGAGCAGTTCTTC. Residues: CASSLGPGRDRGFYNEQFF.

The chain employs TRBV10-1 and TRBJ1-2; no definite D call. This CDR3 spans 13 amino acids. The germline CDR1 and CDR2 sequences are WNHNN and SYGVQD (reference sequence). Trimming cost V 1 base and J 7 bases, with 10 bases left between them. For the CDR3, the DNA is TGCGCCAGCAGTGAGTGGACTGACGGTGGCTACACCTTC. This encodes CASSEWTDGGYTF.

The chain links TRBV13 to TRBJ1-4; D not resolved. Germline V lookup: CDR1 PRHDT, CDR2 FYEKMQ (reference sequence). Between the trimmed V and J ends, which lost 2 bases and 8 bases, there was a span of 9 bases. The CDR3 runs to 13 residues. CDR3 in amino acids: CASSLRMEEKLFF. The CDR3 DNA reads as TGTGCCAGCAGCTTACGGATGGAAGAAAAACTGTTTTTT. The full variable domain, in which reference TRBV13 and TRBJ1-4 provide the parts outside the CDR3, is AAGVIQSPRHLIKEKRETATLKCYPIPRHDTVYWYQQGPGQDPQFLISFYEKMQSDKGSIPDRFSAQQFSDYHSELNMSSLELGDSALYFCASSLRMEEKLFFGSGTQLSVL.

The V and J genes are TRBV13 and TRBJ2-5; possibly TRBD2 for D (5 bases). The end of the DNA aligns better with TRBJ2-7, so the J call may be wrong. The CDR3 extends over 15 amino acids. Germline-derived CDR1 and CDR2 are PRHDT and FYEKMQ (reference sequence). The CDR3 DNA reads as TGTGCCAGCAGCTTAGGCTATGGGAGATCCTACGAGCAGTACTTC. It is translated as CASSLGYGRSYEQYF.

CDR3 loop: CSAPDRGNPTDTQYF. Here the CDR3 DNA reads TGCAGCGCCCCCGATAGGGGTAACCCCACAGATACGCAGTATTTT. The V gene is TRBV29-1, the J gene TRBJ2-3, with a weak D call TRBD1 (5 bases). The CDR3 has 15 amino acids. CDR1 is SQVTM and CDR2 is ANQGSEA in the germline V gene. V lost 7 bases, J lost 2 bases, and 19 bases lay in between.